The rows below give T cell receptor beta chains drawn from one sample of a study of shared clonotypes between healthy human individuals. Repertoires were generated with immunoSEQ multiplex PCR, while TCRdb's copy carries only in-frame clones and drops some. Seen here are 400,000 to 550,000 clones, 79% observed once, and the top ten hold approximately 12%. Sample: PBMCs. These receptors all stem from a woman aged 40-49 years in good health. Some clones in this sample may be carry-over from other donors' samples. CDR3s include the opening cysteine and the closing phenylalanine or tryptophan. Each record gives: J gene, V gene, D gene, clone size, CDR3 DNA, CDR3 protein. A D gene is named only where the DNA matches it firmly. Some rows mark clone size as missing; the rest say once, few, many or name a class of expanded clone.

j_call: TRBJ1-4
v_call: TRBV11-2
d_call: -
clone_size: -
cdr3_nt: TGTGCCAGCAGCCAAAAGGGGCGCAGTCAAACGGAAAAACTGTTTTTT
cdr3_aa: CASSQKGRSQTEKLFF

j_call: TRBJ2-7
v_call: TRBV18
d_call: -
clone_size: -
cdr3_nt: TGTGCCAGCTCACCACCGGAAAGTAGGTACGAGCAGTACTTC
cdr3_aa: CASSPPESRYEQYF

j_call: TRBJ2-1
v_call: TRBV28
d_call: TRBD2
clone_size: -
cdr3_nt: TGTGCCAGCAGTTTCGGGACTAGCGGGAGGATCTACAATGAGCAGTTCTTC
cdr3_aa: CASSFGTSGRIYNEQFF

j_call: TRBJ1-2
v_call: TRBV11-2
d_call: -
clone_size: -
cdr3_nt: TGTGCCAGCAGCTTTACGGCTTATTGCTACACCTTC
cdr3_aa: CASSFTAYCYTF

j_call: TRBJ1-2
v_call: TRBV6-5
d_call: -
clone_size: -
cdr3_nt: TGTGCCAGCAGTTACACCGACAATCAGGGCTACACCTTC
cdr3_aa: CASSYTDNQGYTF

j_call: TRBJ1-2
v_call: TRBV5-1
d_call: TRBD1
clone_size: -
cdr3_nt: TGCGCCAGCAGCTGGGGGACAGAAGATGGCTACACCTTC
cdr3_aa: CASSWGTEDGYTF

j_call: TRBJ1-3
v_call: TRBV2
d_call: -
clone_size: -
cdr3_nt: TGTGCCAGCACCCGGGACACTGGAAACACCATATATTTT
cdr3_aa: CASTRDTGNTIYF

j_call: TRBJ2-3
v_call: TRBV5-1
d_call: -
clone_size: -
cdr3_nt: TGCGCCAGCAGGGAAAGCACAGATACGCAGTATTTT
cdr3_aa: CASRESTDTQYF

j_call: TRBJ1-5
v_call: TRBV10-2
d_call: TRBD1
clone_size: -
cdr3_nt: TGCGCCAGCAGTCAGACAGGGGGCGACTTGTTCCAGCCCCAGCATTTT
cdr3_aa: CASSQTGGDLFQPQHF

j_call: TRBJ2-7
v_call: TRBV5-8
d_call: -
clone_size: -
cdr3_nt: TGTGCCAGCAGCACGAGCTACGAGCAGTACTTC
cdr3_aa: CASSTSYEQYF

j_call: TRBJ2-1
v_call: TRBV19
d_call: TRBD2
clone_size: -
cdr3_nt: TGTGCCAGTAGTTTAACTAGCGCTTCCTACAATGAGCAGTTCTTC
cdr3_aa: CASSLTSASYNEQFF

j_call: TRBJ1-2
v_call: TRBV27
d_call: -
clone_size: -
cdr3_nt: TGTGCCAGCAGTTCCCCCGGGACTTCCTATGGCTACACCTTC
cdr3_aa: CASSSPGTSYGYTF

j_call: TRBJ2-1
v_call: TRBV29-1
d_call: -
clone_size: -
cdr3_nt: TGCAGCGTTGCGTTTCGTCGGGGTGAGCAGTTCTTC
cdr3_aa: CSVAFRRGEQFF

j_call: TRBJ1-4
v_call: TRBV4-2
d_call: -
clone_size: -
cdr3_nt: TGTGCCAGCAGCCTTTTGGGGGGGGGCCGGCTTAATGAAAAACTGTTTTTT
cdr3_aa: CASSLLGGGRLNEKLFF

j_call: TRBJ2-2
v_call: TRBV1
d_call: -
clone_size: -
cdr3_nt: TGCACCAGCAGCCACGGACGGGGGCGATGGACCGGGGAGCTGTTTTTT
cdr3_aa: CTSSHGRGRWTGELFF

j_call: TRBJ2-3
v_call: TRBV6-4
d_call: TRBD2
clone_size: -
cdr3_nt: TGTGCCAGCAGTGACTCGGCGGGAGGGAGCACAGATACGCAGTATTTT
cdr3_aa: CASSDSAGGSTDTQYF

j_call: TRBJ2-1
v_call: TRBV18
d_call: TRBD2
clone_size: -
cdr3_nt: TGTGCCAGCTCACCACTGGCTAGCGGAGCCCCCCGGATATACAATGAGCAGTTCTTC
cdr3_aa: CASSPLASGAPRIYNEQFF

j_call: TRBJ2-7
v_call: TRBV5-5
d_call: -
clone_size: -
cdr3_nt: TGTGCCAGCAGCACCACAGTGGGGACACCCCTCGAGCAGTACTTC
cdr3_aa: CASSTTVGTPLEQYF

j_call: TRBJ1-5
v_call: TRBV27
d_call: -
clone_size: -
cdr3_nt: TGTGCCAGCTCCGCCAGGAGGGCAGGAGGCCAGCCCCAGCATTTT
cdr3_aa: CASSARRAGGQPQHF

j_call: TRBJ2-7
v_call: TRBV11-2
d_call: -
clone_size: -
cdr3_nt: TGTGCCAGCAGCTTAGCCCCCCCCTACGAGCAGTACTTC
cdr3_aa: CASSLAPPYEQYF

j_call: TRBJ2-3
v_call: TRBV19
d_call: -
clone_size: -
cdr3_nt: TGTGCCAGTAGTATAGCTGGCGCCCTGGGGGATACGCAGTATTTT
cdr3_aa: CASSIAGALGDTQYF

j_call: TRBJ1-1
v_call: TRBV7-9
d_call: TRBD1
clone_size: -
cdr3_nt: TGTGCCAGCAGCTTGATGCAGGGGGCAGAAGCTTTCTTT
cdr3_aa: CASSLMQGAEAFF

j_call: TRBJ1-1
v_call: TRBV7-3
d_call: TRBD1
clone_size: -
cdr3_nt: TGTGCCAGCAGCCCCCACACAGGGGGGTCCGGAGCTGAAGCTTTCTTT
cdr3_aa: CASSPHTGGSGAEAFF

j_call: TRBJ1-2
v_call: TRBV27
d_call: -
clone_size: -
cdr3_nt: TGTGCCAGCAGTTTTCGCGCAGGGAGCTATGGCTACACCTTC
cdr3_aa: CASSFRAGSYGYTF

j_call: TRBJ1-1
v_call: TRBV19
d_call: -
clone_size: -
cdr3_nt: TGTGCCAGTGGGGAGTCCGGGGAGATGAACACTGAAGCTTTCTTT
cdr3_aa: CASGESGEMNTEAFF

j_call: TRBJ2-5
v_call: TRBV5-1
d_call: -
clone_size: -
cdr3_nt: TGCGCCAGCAGTTTCGACAGTTACCAAGAGACCCAGTACTTC
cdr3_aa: CASSFDSYQETQYF

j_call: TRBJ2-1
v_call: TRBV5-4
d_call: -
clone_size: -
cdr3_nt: TGTGCCAGCAGCTTGGGGGGGGTGGATAATGAGCAGTTCTTC
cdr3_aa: CASSLGGVDNEQFF

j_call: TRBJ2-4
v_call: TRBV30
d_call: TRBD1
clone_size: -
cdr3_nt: TGTGCCTGGAGTAGAGGGGGCGCGACCAAAAACATTCAGTACTTC
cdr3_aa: CAWSRGGATKNIQYF

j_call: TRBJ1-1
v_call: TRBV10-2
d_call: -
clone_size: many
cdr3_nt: TGCGCCTCGGGGGAGGCGGACCGTCGGGGTCCTGAAGCTTTCTTT
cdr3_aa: CASGEADRRGPEAFF

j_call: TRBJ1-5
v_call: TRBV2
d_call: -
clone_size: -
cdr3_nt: TGTGCCAGCAGTTGGTGGGACGGTAGTGATCAGCCCCAGCATTTT
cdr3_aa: CASSWWDGSDQPQHF

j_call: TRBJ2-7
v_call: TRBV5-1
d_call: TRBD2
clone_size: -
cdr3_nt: TGCGCCAGCAGCCCGGGACTAGCGGGAGGCACCTACGAGCAGTACTTC
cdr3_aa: CASSPGLAGGTYEQYF

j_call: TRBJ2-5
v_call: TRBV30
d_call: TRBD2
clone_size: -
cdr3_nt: TGTGCCTGGAGGGGCTCTGGGCTAGCGGGGCCCCAAGAGACCCAGTACTTC
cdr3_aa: CAWRGSGLAGPQETQYF

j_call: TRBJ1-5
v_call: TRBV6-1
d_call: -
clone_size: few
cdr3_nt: TGTGCCAGCAGCTACAATAGCAATCAGCCCCAGCATTTT
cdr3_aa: CASSYNSNQPQHF

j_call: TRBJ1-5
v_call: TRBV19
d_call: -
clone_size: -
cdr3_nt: TGTGCCAGTAGTACCCAGGGCGGGCAGCCCCAGCATTTT
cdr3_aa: CASSTQGGQPQHF